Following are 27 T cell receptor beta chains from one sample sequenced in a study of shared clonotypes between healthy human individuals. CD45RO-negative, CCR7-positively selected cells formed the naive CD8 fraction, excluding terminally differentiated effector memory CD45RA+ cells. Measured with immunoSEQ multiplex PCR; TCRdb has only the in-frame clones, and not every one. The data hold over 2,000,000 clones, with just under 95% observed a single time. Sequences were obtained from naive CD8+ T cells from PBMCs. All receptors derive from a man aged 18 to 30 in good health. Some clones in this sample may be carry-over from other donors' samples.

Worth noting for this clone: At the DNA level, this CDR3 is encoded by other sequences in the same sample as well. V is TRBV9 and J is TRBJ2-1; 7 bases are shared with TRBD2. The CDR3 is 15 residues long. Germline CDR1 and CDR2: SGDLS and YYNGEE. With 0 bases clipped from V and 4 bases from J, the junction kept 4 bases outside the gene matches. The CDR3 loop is CASSVGLAEYNEQFF. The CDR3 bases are TGTGCCAGCAGCGTAGGACTAGCTGAGTACAATGAGCAGTTCTTC.

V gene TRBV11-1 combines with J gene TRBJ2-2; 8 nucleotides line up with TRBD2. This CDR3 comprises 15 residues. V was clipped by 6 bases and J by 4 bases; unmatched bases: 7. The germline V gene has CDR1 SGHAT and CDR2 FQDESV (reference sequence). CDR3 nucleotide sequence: TGTGCCAGCAGACTAGCGGCTCGGACCACCGGGGAGCTGTTTTTT. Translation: CASRLAARTTGELFF.

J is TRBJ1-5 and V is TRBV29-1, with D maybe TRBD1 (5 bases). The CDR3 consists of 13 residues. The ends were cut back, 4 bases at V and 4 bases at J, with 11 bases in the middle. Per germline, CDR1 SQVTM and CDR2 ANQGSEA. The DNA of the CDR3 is TGCAGCGTTGGTAGGGGTACGAATCAGCCCCAGCATTTT. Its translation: CSVGRGTNQPQHF.

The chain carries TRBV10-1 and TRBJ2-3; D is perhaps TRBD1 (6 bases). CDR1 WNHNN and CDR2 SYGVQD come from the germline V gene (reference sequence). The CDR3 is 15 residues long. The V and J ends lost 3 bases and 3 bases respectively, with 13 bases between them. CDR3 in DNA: TGCGCCAGCAGTGATACAAACAGGGCTACAGATACGCAGTATTTT. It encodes CASSDTNRATDTQYF.

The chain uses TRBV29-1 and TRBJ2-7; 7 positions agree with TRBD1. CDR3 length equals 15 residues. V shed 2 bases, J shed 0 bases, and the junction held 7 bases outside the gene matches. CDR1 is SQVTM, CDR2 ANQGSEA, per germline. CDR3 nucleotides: TGCAGCGTTGAATTTAGGGACAGACACTCCTACGAGCAGTACTTC. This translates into CSVEFRDRHSYEQYF.

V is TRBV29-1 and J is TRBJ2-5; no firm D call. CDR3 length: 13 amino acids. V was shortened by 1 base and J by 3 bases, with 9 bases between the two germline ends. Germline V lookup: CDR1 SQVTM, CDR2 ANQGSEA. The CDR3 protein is CSVEVTYEETQYF. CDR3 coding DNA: TGCAGCGTTGAAGTGACGTACGAAGAGACCCAGTACTTC.

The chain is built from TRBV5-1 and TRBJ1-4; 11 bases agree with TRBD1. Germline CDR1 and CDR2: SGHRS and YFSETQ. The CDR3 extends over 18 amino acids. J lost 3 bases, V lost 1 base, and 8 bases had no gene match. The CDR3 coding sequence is TGCGCCAGCAGCTTGACCGGGACAGGGGGTTGGTCTAATGAAAAACTGTTTTTT. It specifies CASSLTGTGGWSNEKLFF.

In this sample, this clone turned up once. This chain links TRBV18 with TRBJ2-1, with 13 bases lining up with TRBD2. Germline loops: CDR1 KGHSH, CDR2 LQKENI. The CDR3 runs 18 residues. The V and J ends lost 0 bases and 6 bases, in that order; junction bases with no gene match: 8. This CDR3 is CASSPPDARLAGGNEQFF. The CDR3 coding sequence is TGTGCCAGCTCACCACCGGATGCACGACTAGCGGGAGGCAATGAGCAGTTCTTC.

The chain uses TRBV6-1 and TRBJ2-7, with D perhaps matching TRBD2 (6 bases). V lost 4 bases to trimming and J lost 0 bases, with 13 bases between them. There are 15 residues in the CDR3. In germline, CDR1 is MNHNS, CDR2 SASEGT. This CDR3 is CASSGLDGSSYEQYF. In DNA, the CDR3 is TGTGCCAGCAGTGGACTAGACGGGAGCTCCTACGAGCAGTACTTC.

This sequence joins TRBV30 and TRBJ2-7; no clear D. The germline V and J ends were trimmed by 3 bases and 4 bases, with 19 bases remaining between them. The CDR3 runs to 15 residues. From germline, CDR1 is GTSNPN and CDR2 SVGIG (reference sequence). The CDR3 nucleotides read TGTGCCTGGAGACTTGAAGAGTCGTGGGGATACGAGCAGTACTTC. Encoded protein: CAWRLEESWGYEQYF. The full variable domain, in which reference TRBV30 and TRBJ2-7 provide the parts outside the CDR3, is SQTIHQWPATLVQPVGSPLSLECTVEGTSNPNLYWYRQAAGRGLQLLFYSVGIGQISSEVPQNLSASRPQDRQFILSSKKLLLSDSGFYLCAWRLEESWGYEQYFGPGTRLTVT.

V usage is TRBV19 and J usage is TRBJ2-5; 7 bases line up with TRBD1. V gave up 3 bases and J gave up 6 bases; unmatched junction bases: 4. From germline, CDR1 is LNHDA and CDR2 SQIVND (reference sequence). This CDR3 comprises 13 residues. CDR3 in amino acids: CASSIRDSQTQYF. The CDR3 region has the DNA TGTGCCAGTAGTATTAGGGACAGTCAGACCCAGTACTTC. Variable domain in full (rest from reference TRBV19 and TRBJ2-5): DGGITQSPKYLFRKEGQNVTLSCEQNLNHDAMYWYRQDPGQGLRLIYYSQIVNDFQKGDIAEGYSVSREKKESFPLTVTSAQKNPTAFYLCASSIRDSQTQYFGPGTRLLVL.

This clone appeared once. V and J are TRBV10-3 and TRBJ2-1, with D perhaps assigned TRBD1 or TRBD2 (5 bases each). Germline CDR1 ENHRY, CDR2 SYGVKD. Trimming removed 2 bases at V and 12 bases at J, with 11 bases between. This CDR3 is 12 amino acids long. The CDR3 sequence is CAISEPGPGQFF. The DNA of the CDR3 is TGTGCCATCAGTGAGCCGGGACCAGGGCAGTTCTTC.

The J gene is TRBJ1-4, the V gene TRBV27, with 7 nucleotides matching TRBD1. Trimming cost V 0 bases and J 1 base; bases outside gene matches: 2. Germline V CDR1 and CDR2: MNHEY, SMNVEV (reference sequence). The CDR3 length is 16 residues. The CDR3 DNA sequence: TGTGCCAGCAGTTTATCAGGGGGCGTAACTAATGAAAAACTGTTTTTT. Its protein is CASSLSGGVTNEKLFF.

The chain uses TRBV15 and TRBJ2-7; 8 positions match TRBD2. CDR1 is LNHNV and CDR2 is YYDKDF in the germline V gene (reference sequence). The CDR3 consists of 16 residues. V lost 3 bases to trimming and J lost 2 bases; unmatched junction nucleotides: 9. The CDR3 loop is CATSRPRLAGAYEQYF. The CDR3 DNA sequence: TGTGCCACCAGCAGGCCTAGGCTAGCGGGCGCCTACGAGCAGTACTTC. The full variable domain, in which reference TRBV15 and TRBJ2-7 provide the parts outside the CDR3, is DAMVIQNPRYQVTQFGKPVTLSCSQTLNHNVMYWYQQKSSQAPKLLFHYYDKDFNNEADTPDNFQSRRPNTSFCFLDIRSPGLGDTAMYLCATSRPRLAGAYEQYFGPGTRLTVT.

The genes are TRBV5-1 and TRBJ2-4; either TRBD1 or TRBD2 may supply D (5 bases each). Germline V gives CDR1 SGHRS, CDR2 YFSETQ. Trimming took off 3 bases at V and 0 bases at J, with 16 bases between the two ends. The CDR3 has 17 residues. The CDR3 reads CASSWGPGTVAKNIQYF. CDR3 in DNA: TGCGCCAGCAGCTGGGGCCCAGGGACGGTAGCCAAAAACATTCAGTACTTC. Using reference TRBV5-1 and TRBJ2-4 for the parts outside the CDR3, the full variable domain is KAGVTQTPRYLIKTRGQQVTLSCSPISGHRSVSWYQQTPGQGLQFLFEYFSETQRNKGNFPGRFSGRQFSNSRSEMNVSTLELGDSALYLCASSWGPGTVAKNIQYFGAGTRLSVL.

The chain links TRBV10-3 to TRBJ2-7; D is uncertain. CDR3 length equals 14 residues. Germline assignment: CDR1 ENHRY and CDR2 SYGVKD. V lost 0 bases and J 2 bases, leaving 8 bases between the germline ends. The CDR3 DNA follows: TGTGCCATCAGTGAGTCGGAACAAACCTACGAGCAGTACTTC. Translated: CAISESEQTYEQYF.

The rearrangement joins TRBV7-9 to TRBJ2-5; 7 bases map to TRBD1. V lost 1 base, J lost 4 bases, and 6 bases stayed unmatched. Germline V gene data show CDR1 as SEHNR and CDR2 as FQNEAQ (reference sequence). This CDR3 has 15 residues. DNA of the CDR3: TGTGCCAGCAGCTTAGAGGTGGCAGGGGGAGAGACCCAGTACTTC. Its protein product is CASSLEVAGGETQYF.

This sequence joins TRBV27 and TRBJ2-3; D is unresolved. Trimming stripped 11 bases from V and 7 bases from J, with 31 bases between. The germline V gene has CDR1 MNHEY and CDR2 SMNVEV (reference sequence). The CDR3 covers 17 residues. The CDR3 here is CALISGSCPLGENTQYF. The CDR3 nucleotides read TGTGCCCTAATCTCGGGTTCTTGTCCCCTAGGCGAGAATACGCAGTATTTT.

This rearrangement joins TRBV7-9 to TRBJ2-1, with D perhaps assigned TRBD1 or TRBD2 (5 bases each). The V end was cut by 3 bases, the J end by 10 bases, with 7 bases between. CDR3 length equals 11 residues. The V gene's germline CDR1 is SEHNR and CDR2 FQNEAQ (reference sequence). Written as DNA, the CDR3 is TGTGCCAGCAGCTTTGGGACCGAGCAGTTCTTC. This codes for CASSFGTEQFF.

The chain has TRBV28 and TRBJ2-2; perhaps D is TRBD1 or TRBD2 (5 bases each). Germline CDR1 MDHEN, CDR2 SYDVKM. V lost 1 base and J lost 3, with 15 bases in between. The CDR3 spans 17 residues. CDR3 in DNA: TGTGCCAGCAGTTTATCCCCCCGGGACCATCACACCGGGGAGCTGTTTTTT. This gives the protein CASSLSPRDHHTGELFF.

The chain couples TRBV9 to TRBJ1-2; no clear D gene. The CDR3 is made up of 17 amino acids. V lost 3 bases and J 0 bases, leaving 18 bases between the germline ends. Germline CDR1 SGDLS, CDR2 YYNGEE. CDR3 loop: CASSERGKATTNYGYTF. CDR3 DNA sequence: TGTGCCAGCAGCGAGAGAGGTAAAGCGACAACTAACTATGGCTACACCTTC.

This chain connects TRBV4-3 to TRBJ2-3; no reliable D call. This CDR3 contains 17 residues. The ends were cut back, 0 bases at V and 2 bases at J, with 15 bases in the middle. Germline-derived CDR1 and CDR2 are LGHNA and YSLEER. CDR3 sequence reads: CASSQDRIPKITDTQYF. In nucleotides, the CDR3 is TGCGCCAGCAGCCAAGATAGGATACCTAAGATCACAGATACGCAGTATTTT.

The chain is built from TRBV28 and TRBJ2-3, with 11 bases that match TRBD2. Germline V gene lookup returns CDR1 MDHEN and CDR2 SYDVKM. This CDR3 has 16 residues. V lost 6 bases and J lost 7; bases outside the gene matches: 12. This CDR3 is CASSPGTSGYFYTQYF. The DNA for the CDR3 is TGTGCCAGCAGCCCAGGGACTAGCGGATACTTTTATACGCAGTATTTT.

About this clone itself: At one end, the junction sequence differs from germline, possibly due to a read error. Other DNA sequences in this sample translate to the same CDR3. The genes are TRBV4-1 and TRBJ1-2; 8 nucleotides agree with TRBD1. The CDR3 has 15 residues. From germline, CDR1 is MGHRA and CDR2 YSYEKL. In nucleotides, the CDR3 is TGCGCCAGCAGCCAAGTTACAGGGGGAAACTACGGCTACACCTTC. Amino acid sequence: CASSQVTGGNYGYTF.

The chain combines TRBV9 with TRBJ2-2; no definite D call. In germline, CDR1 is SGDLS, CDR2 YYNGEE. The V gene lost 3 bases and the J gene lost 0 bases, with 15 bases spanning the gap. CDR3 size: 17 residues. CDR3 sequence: CASSDPRVNANTGELFF. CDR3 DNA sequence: TGTGCCAGCAGCGACCCCCGGGTTAATGCGAACACCGGGGAGCTGTTTTTT.

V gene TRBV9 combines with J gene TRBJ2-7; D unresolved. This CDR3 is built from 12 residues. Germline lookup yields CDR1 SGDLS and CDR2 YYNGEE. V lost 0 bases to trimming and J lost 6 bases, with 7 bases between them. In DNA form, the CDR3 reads TGTGCCAGCAGCGTAGGGCACTCCGAGCAGTACTTC. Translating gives CASSVGHSEQYF.

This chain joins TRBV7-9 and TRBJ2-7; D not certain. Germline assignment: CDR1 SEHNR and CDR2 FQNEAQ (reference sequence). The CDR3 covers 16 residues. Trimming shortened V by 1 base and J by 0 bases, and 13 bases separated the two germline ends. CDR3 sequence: CASSLDSGFSSYEQYF. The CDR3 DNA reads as TGTGCCAGCAGCTTAGATTCCGGGTTCAGCTCCTACGAGCAGTACTTC. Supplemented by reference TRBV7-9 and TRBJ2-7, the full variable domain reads DTGVSQNPRHKITKRGQNVTFRCDPISEHNRLYWYRQTLGQGPEFLTYFQNEAQLEKSRLLSDRFSAERPKGSFSTLEIQRTEQGDSAMYLCASSLDSGFSSYEQYFGPGTRLTVT.